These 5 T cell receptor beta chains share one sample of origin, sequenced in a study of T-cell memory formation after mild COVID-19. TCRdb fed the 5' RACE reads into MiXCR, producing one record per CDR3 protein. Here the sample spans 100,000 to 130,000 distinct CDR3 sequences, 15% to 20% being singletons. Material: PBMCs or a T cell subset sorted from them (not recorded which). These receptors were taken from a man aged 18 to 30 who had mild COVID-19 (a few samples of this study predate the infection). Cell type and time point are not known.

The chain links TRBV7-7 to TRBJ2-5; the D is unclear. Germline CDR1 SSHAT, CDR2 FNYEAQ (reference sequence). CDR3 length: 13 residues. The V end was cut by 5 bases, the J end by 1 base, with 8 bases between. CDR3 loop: CASSRDIQETQYF. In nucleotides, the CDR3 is TGTGCCAGCAGCCGCGATATCCAAGAGACCCAGTACTTC.

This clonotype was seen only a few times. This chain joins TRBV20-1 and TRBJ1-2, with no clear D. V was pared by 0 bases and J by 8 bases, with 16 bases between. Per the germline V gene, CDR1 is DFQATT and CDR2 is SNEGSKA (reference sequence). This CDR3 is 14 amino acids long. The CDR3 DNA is TGCAGTGCTAGAGACCCCCGGGCCCAAGGGGGCTACACCTTC. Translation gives CSARDPRAQGGYTF.

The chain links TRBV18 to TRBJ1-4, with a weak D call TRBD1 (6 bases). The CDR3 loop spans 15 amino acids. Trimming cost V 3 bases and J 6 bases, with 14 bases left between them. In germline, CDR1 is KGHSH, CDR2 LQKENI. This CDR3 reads CASSPRGALDEKLFF. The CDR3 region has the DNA TGTGCCAGCTCACCCCGGGGGGCGCTGGATGAAAAACTGTTTTTT.

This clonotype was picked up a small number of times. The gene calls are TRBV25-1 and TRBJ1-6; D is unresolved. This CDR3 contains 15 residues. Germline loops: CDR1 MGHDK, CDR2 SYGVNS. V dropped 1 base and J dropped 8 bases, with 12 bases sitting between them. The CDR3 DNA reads TGTGCCAGCAGTGAATCAAGCCCCTGGGATTCACCCCTCCACTTT. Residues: CASSESSPWDSPLHF.

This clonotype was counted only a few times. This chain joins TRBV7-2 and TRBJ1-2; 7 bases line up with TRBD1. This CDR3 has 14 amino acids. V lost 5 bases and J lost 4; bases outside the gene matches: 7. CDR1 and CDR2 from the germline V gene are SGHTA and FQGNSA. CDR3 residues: CASSPPRTGYGYTF. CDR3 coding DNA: TGTGCCAGCAGCCCGCCCCGGACAGGCTATGGCTACACCTTC. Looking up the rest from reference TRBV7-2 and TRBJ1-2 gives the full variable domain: GAGVSQSPSNKVTEKGKDVELRCDPISGHTALYWYRQSLGQGLEFLIYFQGNSAPDKSGLPSDRFSAERTGGSVSTLTIQRTQQEDSAVYLCASSPPRTGYGYTFGSGTRLTVV.